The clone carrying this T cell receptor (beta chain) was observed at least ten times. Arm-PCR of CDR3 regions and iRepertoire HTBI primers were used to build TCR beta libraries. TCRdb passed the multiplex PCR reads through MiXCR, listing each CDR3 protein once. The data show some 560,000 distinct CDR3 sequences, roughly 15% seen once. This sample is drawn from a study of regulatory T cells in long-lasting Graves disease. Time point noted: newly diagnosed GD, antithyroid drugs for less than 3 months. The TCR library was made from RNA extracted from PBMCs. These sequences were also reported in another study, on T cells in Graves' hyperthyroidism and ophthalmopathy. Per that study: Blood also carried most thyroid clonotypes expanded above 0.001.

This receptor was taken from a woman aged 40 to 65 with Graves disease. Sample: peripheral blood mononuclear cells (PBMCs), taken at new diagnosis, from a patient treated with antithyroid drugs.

The CDR3 spells CASSPTGEGADTQYF. The CDR3 nucleotides are TGTGCCAGCAGCCCGACAGGGGAGGGAGCAGATACGCAGTATTTT. V and J are TRBV12-3 or TRBV12-4 and TRBJ2-3; TRBD1 is a possible D gene (8 bases). V lost 6 bases and J 4 bases, leaving 17 bases between the germline ends. CDR3 length: 15 residues.